This T cell receptor beta chain originates from a study of OX40 agonist ivuxolimab in advanced cancers. Across the whole study: Ivuxolimab was delivered to patients intravenously every 2 weeks at doses spanning 0.01 to 10 mg/kg. Patients receiving dose escalation had hepatocellular carcinoma, melanoma, renal cell or head and neck cancer. Study conclusions and caveats: Relative to CD4+ cells, CD8+ T cells on average had more expanded clones.

Using immunoSEQ multiplex PCR, the repertoire was profiled, and TCRdb retains in-frame clones only, with some absent. The table records 62,000 or so clones, more than 75% of them present only once. As concerns this clone: The antigen is unknown.

This CDR3 comprises 14 residues. Trimming pared 5 bases from V and 9 bases from J, leaving 17 bases between. Germline V CDR1 and CDR2: KGHSY, FQNENV. This clonotype originated in an adult with an advanced solid tumor such as melanoma, head and neck, liver or kidney cancer. The chain carries TRBV16 and TRBJ1-5; D remains ambiguous. The sample here was CD4+ or CD8+ T cells sorted from blood, taken in a trial of the OX40 agonist ivuxolimab. CDR3 in DNA: TGTGCCAGCAGCTCGGACGGCCCGGTTTCGCCCCAGCATTTT. It encodes CASSSDGPVSPQHF. The full variable domain, in which reference TRBV16 and TRBJ1-5 provide the parts outside the CDR3, is GEEVAQTPKHLVRGEGQKAKLYCAPIKGHSYVFWYQQVLKNEFKFLISFQNENVFDETGMPKERFSAKCLPNSPCSLEIQATKLEDSAVYFCASSSDGPVSPQHFGDGTRLSIL.